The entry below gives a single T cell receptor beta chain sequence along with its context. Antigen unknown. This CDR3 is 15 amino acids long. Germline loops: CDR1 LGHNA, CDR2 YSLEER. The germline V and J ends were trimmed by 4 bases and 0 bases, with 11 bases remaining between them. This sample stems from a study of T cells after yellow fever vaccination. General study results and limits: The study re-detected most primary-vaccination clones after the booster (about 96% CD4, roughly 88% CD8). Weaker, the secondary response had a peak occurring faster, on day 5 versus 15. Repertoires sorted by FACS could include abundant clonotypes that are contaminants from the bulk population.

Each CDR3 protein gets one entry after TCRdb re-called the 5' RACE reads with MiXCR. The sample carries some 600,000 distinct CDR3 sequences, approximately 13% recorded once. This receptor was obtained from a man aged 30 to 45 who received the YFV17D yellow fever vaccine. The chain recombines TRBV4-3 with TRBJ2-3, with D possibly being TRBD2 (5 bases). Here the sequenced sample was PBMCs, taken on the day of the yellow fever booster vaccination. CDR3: CASSRSSSSTDTQYF. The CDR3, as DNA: TGCGCCAGCAGCCGGTCTAGCAGCAGCACAGATACGCAGTATTTT.